Below, 27 T cell receptor beta chains from the same sample are listed, as sequenced in a study of control samples from healthy donors and cancer patients. Profiled with immunoSEQ multiplex PCR; TCRdb holds only in-frame clones, not every one. The table shows about 130,000 clones, with 90% occurring only once. The specimen was blood. The source of these receptors is a man aged 35 to 55 in good health.

The rearrangement joins TRBV5-1 to TRBJ1-1; 10 nucleotides match TRBD1. V lost 0 bases to trimming and J lost 7 bases; unmatched junction nucleotides: 9. Germline values: CDR1 SGHRS, CDR2 YFSETQ. This CDR3 has 16 amino acids. DNA for the CDR3: TGCGCCAGCAGCTTGGGGACAGGGGGTTGGAGAGGTGAAGCTTTCTTT. Translation: CASSLGTGGWRGEAFF.

The chain carries TRBV9 and TRBJ2-2, with 7 nucleotides matching TRBD1. V gave up 4 bases and J gave up 5 bases; unmatched junction bases: 5. The CDR3 is made up of 14 amino acids. In germline, CDR1 is SGDLS, CDR2 YYNGEE. The CDR3 DNA reads TGTGCCAGCAGCCCTCGGGGACAGACCGGGGAGCTGTTTTTT. It translates to CASSPRGQTGELFF.

This rearrangement joins TRBV19 to TRBJ1-1; no reliable D call. This CDR3 is 14 amino acids long. Trimming shortened V by 7 bases and J by 1 base, and 13 bases separated the two germline ends. The V gene's germline CDR1 is LNHDA and CDR2 SQIVND (reference sequence). The CDR3 loop reads CASKVLAPNTEAFF. CDR3 DNA: TGTGCCAGTAAAGTCTTGGCTCCGAACACTGAAGCTTTCTTT.

The chain joins TRBV6-6 to TRBJ2-6; maybe TRBD2 (5 bases). Trimming left V 2 bases short and J 0 bases short, with 8 bases between. The CDR3 runs 16 residues. The V gene's germline CDR1 is MNHNY and CDR2 SVGAGI (reference sequence). CDR3 residues: CASSYRRGSGANVLTF. The CDR3 nucleotides are TGTGCCAGCAGTTACCGCCGGGGCTCTGGGGCCAACGTCCTGACTTTC.

The rearrangement links TRBV7-9 to TRBJ2-3, with D possibly being TRBD2 (5 bases). The germline V and J ends were trimmed by 5 bases and 0 bases, with 9 bases remaining between them. Germline loops: CDR1 SEHNR, CDR2 FQNEAQ (reference sequence). The CDR3 has 14 amino acids. The CDR3 coding sequence is TGTGCCAGCAGCCCAGCGGCTAGCACAGATACGCAGTATTTT. It encodes CASSPAASTDTQYF.

This chain connects TRBV5-4 to TRBJ1-5, with a possible D match to TRBD1 (5 bases). V lost 0 bases, J lost 5 bases, and 9 bases lay in between. The germline V gene has CDR1 SGHNT and CDR2 YYREEE (reference sequence). This CDR3 has 14 residues. CDR3 protein: CASSLGGVDQPQHF. Written as DNA, the CDR3 is TGTGCCAGCAGCTTGGGAGGGGTGGATCAGCCCCAGCATTTT. The full variable domain, rest sourced from reference TRBV5-4 and TRBJ1-5, is ETGVTQSPTHLIKTRGQQVTLRCSSQSGHNTVSWYQQALGQGPQFIFQYYREEENGRGNFPPRFSGLQFPNYSSELNVNALELDDSALYLCASSLGGVDQPQHFGDGTRLSIL.

V is TRBV10-1 and J is TRBJ2-1; unclear D gene. The CDR3 runs 13 residues. V was shortened by 1 base and J by 4 bases, with 5 bases between the two germline ends. CDR1 is WNHNN and CDR2 is SYGVQD in the germline V gene (reference sequence). The CDR3 DNA sequence: TGCGCCAGCAGTGAGTACAGATACAATGAGCAGTTCTTC. Amino acid sequence: CASSEYRYNEQFF.

The chain joins TRBV5-1 to TRBJ2-5, with 8 positions matching TRBD1. V was pared by 5 bases and J by 5 bases, with 11 bases of the junction left unmatched. The CDR3 covers 15 residues. Per germline, CDR1 SGHRS and CDR2 YFSETQ. The CDR3 loop reads CASRRTGGLYETQYF. The DNA of the CDR3 is TGCGCCAGCAGGCGTACAGGGGGATTATACGAGACCCAGTACTTC.

CDR3 nucleotide sequence: TGTGCCAGCAGCTTTAAGGGTGGGGGGGAGACCCAGTACTTC. It encodes CASSFKGGGETQYF. V gene TRBV7-9 combines with J gene TRBJ2-5; tentatively, D is TRBD2 (6 bases). The CDR3 has 14 residues. The V gene's germline CDR1 is SEHNR and CDR2 FQNEAQ (reference sequence). The germline V and J ends were trimmed by 3 bases and 5 bases, with 13 bases remaining between them.

This chain connects TRBV3-1 (or the pseudogene TRBV3-2) to TRBJ1-1; D gene unclear. The V gene's germline CDR1 is LGHDT and CDR2 YNNKEL (reference sequence). The CDR3 covers 13 residues. Trimming removed 7 bases from V and 0 bases from J, with 9 bases in between. The CDR3: CASTRNMNTEAFF. The DNA for the CDR3 is TGTGCCAGCACACGAAATATGAACACTGAAGCTTTCTTT.

The rearrangement joins TRBV27 to TRBJ1-2; no definite D call. V lost 6 bases, J lost 8 bases, and 16 bases lay in between. CDR3 length: 13 amino acids. Germline V gives CDR1 MNHEY, CDR2 SMNVEV (reference sequence). The CDR3 DNA reads as TGTGCCAGCAGCCGCCCCGGGATGGGCGGCTACACCTTC. Its translation is CASSRPGMGGYTF.

J is TRBJ2-7 and V is TRBV13, with D hard to call. The CDR3 covers 14 residues. V was trimmed by 5 bases and J by 3 bases, leaving 14 bases between them. Per germline, CDR1 PRHDT and CDR2 FYEKMQ (reference sequence). The CDR3 sequence is CASSKEKHNYEQYF. The CDR3 nucleotides read TGTGCCAGCAGCAAGGAGAAACACAACTACGAGCAGTACTTC.

About this clone itself: A junction boundary mismatches the germline segment, possibly from a read error. The chain is built from TRBV11-1 and TRBJ1-6; possible D gene TRBD1, 5 bases. Germline V gives CDR1 SGHAT, CDR2 FQDESV (reference sequence). There are 13 residues in the CDR3. CDR3 bases: TGTGCCTGCAGGGCCTCAGAAAATTCACCCCTCCACTTT. It codes for CACRASENSPLHF.

This chain links TRBV28 with TRBJ1-1, with a tentative D call TRBD1 (6 bases). CDR3 length equals 12 residues. V lost 6 bases, J lost 9 bases, and 14 bases lay in between. CDR1 is MDHEN, CDR2 SYDVKM, per germline. CDR3 amino acids: CASSLGQLQAFF. The DNA for the CDR3 is TGTGCCAGCAGCCTTGGACAGCTCCAAGCTTTCTTT. Combining the CDR3 with reference TRBV28 and TRBJ1-1 gives the whole variable domain DVKVTQSSRYLVKRTGEKVFLECVQDMDHENMFWYRQDPGLGLRLIYFSYDVKMKEKGDIPEGYSVSREKKERFSLILESASTNQTSMYLCASSLGQLQAFFGQGTRLTVV.

The chain has TRBV5-1 and TRBJ2-5; 7 bases fit TRBD1. CDR3 length equals 17 residues. Trimming took 2 bases from V and 1 from J; bases not matched to a gene: 11. Germline loops: CDR1 SGHRS, CDR2 YFSETQ. CDR3 sequence reads: CASSLIPGTATQETQYF. The CDR3 DNA reads TGCGCCAGCAGCTTAATACCCGGGACAGCAACCCAAGAGACCCAGTACTTC.

The V gene is TRBV9, the J gene TRBJ1-4; weak D call: TRBD1 (6 bases). This CDR3 spans 14 amino acids. Trimming pared 2 bases from V and 8 bases from J, leaving 13 bases between. Germline V lookup: CDR1 SGDLS, CDR2 YYNGEE. As DNA, the CDR3 is TGTGCCAGCAGCGTTGGGGGGGCACGCGAAAAACTGTTTTTT. This gives the protein CASSVGGAREKLFF.

The V and J genes are TRBV2 and TRBJ2-5; D is unresolved. CDR1 SNHLY and CDR2 FYNNEI come from the germline V gene. V was trimmed by 3 bases and J by 5 bases, leaving 10 bases between them. This CDR3 has 13 amino acids. In DNA, the CDR3 is TGTGCCAGCAGTGATCAAAGTTACGAGACCCAGTACTTC. It encodes CASSDQSYETQYF.

The V call is TRBV7-8, the J call TRBJ1-6; 10 nucleotides align to TRBD1. V lost 3 bases, J lost 9 bases, and 5 bases stayed unmatched. The CDR3 has 15 residues. Germline V gene lookup returns CDR1 SGHVS and CDR2 FQNEAQ. The CDR3 coding sequence is TGTGCCAGCAGCTTTGGGGACAGGGGATTTTCACCCCTCCACTTT. Translating it yields CASSFGDRGFSPLHF.

CDR3 sequence (DNA): TGTGCCAGCAGCAGCGGGACAGGGGAGAATTCACCCCTCCACTTT. The encoded protein is CASSSGTGENSPLHF. The chain combines TRBV6-5 with TRBJ1-6; TRBD1 matches 10 bases. J was trimmed by 7 bases and V by 6 bases; bases with no gene match: 6. CDR3 size: 15 residues. Germline CDR1 is MNHEY and CDR2 is SVGAGI.

The V and J genes are TRBV2 and TRBJ1-2; 9 nucleotides match TRBD1. V lost 5 bases and J lost 8; bases outside the gene matches: 9. The germline CDR1 and CDR2 sequences are SNHLY and FYNNEI. CDR3 length: 14 residues. Here the CDR3 reads CASSPGQGSVGYTF. CDR3 nucleotide sequence: TGTGCCAGCAGTCCGGGACAGGGTTCAGTCGGCTACACCTTC.

This clone appeared a few times. The chain is built from TRBV19 and TRBJ1-5, with TRBD1 identical over 7 bases. V shed 6 bases and J 7 bases; nucleotides not matched to a gene: 6. This CDR3 has 13 amino acids. CDR1 and CDR2 from the germline V gene are LNHDA and SQIVND (reference sequence). The DNA of the CDR3 is TGTGCCAGTAGCAATGACAGGGACCAGCCCCAGCATTTT. Its translation is CASSNDRDQPQHF.

The chain couples TRBV4-1 to TRBJ1-6, with D perhaps TRBD1 (6 bases). This CDR3 has 16 residues. Germline assignment: CDR1 MGHRA and CDR2 YSYEKL. Trimming cost V 3 bases and J 4 bases, with 13 bases left between them. The CDR3, as DNA: TGCGCCAGCAGCCACCCGGGGGCCACTTATAATTCACCCCTCCACTTT. Translating gives CASSHPGATYNSPLHF.

The rearrangement uses TRBV7-6 and TRBJ1-1, with 7 bases matching TRBD1. CDR3 length equals 14 residues. Germline trimming cut 1 base from V and 1 base from J; bases unmatched to any gene: 0. Germline V gives CDR1 SGHVS, CDR2 FNYEAQ. CDR3 loop: CASSLDRGNTEAFF. The CDR3 DNA sequence: TGTGCCAGCAGCTTAGACAGGGGGAACACTGAAGCTTTCTTT.

For the CDR3, the DNA is TGTGCCAGCTCACCCCTCCAAAACACCGGGGAGCTGTTTTTT. Protein: CASSPLQNTGELFF. This sequence joins TRBV18 and TRBJ2-2; the D is unclear. The CDR3 consists of 14 residues. The germline V and J ends were trimmed by 3 bases and 2 bases, with 7 bases remaining between them. Germline assignment: CDR1 KGHSH and CDR2 LQKENI.

The V gene is TRBV7-9, the J gene TRBJ2-1; 10 bases align to TRBD2. Germline V lookup: CDR1 SEHNR, CDR2 FQNEAQ (reference sequence). V shed 0 bases and J 2 bases; nucleotides not matched to a gene: 1. The CDR3 is 16 residues long. As DNA, the CDR3 is TGTGCCAGCAGCTTAGCGCTAGCGGGGGCCTACAATGAGCAGTTCTTC. Its translation: CASSLALAGAYNEQFF.

This clone occurred once. The V and J genes are TRBV30 and TRBJ2-5; D is possibly TRBD2 (6 bases). The V end lost 3 bases, the J end lost 0 bases, and 11 bases lay between the germline ends. Per germline, CDR1 GTSNPN and CDR2 SVGIG (reference sequence). The CDR3 totals 14 residues. For the CDR3, the DNA is TGTGCCTGGAGAACTGCGGGGTACCAAGAGACCCAGTACTTC. Translation gives CAWRTAGYQETQYF.

Remarks on this clone: This same CDR3 is encoded by further DNA sequences in the sample. The V gene is TRBV7-2, the J gene TRBJ1-5, with D possibly matching TRBD1 (6 bases). This CDR3 spans 16 amino acids. The V end was cut by 6 bases, the J end by 6 bases, with 21 bases between. Per germline, CDR1 SGHTA and CDR2 FQGNSA. The CDR3 DNA is TGTGCCAGCAGTCAAATTAGTTGGGGGGCGGGTCAGCCCCAGCATTTT. As protein: CASSQISWGAGQPQHF.